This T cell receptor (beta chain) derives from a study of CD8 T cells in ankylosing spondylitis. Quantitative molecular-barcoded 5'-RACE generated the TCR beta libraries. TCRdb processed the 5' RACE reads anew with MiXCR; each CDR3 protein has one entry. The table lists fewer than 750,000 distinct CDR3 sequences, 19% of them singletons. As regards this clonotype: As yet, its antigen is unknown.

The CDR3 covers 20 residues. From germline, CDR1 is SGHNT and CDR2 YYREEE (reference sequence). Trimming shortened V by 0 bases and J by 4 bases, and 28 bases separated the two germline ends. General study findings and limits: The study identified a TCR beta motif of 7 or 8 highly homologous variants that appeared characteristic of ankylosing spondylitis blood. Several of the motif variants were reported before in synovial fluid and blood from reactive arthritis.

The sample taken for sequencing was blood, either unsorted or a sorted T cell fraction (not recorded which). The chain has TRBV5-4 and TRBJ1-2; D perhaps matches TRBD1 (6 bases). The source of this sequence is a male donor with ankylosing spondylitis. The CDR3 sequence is CASSLGGGGRLGNTFYGYTF. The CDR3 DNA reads TGTGCCAGCAGCTTGGGCGGGGGCGGGAGACTCGGAAACACATTCTATGGCTACACCTTC.